This T cell receptor beta chain was retrieved from a study of blood T cells in healthy people across ages. As concerns this clonotype: The antigen remains undetermined.

It was with a sample-barcoded 5' primer and a J-beta primer mix that a second PCR of about 6 to 12 cycles was run. TCRdb redid the calling of the 5' RACE reads with MiXCR, one entry per CDR3 protein. The sample lists hundreds of thousands of distinct CDR3 sequences, around 42% occurring once. General observations from the study: Estimated diversity that came from one million T cells was considered an underestimate.

This TCR came from a man aged 55-75 years in good health. Source material: blood.

In DNA form, the CDR3 reads TGTGCCAGCAGCCCGCAATCATACAATGAGCAGTACTTC. Protein: CASSPQSYNEQYF. V is TRBV14 and J is TRBJ2-1; D is unresolved. TRBJ2-7 matches the DNA end more closely, so the J call is doubtful. Germline V gene data show CDR1 as SGHDN and CDR2 as FVKESK. The CDR3 spans 13 residues.